This T cell receptor (beta chain) is from a study of CD8 T cells in ankylosing spondylitis. The CDR3 sequence is 14 residues long. Trimming left V 2 bases short and J 5 bases short, with 12 bases between. Germline lookup yields CDR1 SGHTA and CDR2 FQGNSA. TCRdb re-called the 5' RACE reads through MiXCR, storing one row per CDR3 protein. The sample consists of 300,000 to 400,000 distinct CDR3 sequences, roughly 11% of them appearing once. The genes are TRBV7-2 and TRBJ1-1, with D tentatively TRBD1 (6 bases). Material for sequencing was blood, either unsorted or a sorted T cell fraction (not recorded which). This sequence was found in a female donor with ankylosing spondylitis or in good health (not recorded which). Written as DNA, the CDR3 is TGTGCCAGCAGCTTAAGAGGGGGGGGTACTGAAGCTTTCTTT. Protein product: CASSLRGGGTEAFF.